The 4 T cell receptor beta chains below all came from one sample that was sequenced in a study of blood T cell repertoires in COVID-19. Clones were read by immunoSEQ multiplex PCR, and TCRdb kept only the in-frame ones, dropping some. The sample gives approximately 20,000 clones, about 78% of which show up once; around 13% is in the top ten. The sequencing input was peripheral blood. The receptor source for this set is a man aged 60 to 75 with active COVID-19.

The chain is built from TRBV30 and TRBJ2-7; TRBD1 aligns across 11 bases. CDR1 and CDR2 (germline): GTSNPN, SVGIG (reference sequence). This CDR3 is built from 14 residues. V dropped 3 bases and J dropped 1; count of bases not matched to a gene: 2. CDR3 DNA: TGTGCCTGGAGAGGACAGGGGGCTTCCTACGAGCAGTACTTC. Amino acid sequence: CAWRGQGASYEQYF.

The chain carries TRBV18 and TRBJ2-1; the match to TRBD1 covers 10 bases. Germline V lookup: CDR1 KGHSH, CDR2 LQKENI. The CDR3 consists of 17 residues. Trimming took 3 bases from V and 12 from J; bases not matched to a gene: 17. CDR3 amino acids: CASSPARQGARKTGQFF. The DNA for the CDR3 is TGTGCCAGCTCACCGGCCCGACAGGGGGCGCGAAAAACGGGGCAGTTCTTC. Using reference TRBV18 and TRBJ2-1 for the parts outside the CDR3, the full variable domain is NAGVMQNPRHLVRRRGQEARLRCSPMKGHSHVYWYRQLPEEGLKFMVYLQKENIIDESGMPKERFSAEFPKEGPSILRIQQVVRGDSAAYFCASSPARQGARKTGQFFGPGTRLTVL.

This chain uses TRBV3-1 (or the pseudogene TRBV3-2) with TRBJ1-1; weak D call: TRBD1 (6 bases). Trimming stripped 7 bases from V and 7 bases from J, with 13 bases between. Germline V CDR1 and CDR2: LGHDT, YNNKEL (reference sequence). The CDR3 loop spans 12 amino acids. CDR3 bases: TGTGCCAGCACCGGGGGGGCAGGTGAAGCTTTCTTT. Translation: CASTGGAGEAFF.

The rearrangement joins TRBV10-2 to TRBJ2-3; 12 bases fit TRBD2. V dropped 10 bases and J dropped 3; count of bases not matched to a gene: 5. The V gene's germline CDR1 is WSHSY and CDR2 SAAADI. The CDR3 has 14 amino acids. The CDR3 loop reads CATSGRAVTDTQYF. The CDR3 coding sequence is TGCGCCACTAGCGGGAGGGCGGTGACAGATACGCAGTATTTT.